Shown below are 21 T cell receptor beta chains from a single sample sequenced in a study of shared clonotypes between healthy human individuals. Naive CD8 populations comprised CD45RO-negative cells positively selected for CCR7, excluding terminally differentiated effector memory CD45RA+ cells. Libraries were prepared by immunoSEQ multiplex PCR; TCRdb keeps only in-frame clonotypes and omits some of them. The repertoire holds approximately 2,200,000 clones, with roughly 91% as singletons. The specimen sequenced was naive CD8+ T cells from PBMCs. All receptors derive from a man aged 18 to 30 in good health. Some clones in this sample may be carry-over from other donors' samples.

As DNA, the CDR3 is TGTGCCAGCAGCTTAGGAGGGGAGGGTGAAGCTTTCTTT. Translation gives CASSLGGEGEAFF. This sequence joins TRBV7-9 and TRBJ1-1, with a weak D call TRBD1 (5 bases). This CDR3 comprises 13 residues. CDR1 SEHNR and CDR2 FQNEAQ come from the germline V gene (reference sequence). The germline V and J ends were trimmed by 1 base and 7 bases, with 10 bases remaining between them.

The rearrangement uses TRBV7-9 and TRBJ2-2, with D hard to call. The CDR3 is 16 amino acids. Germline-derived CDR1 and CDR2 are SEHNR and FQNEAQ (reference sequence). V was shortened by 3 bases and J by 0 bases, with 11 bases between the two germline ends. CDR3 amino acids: CASSFPVRPNTGELFF. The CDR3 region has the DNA TGTGCCAGCAGCTTCCCGGTCCGCCCGAACACCGGGGAGCTGTTTTTT.

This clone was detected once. The CDR3 region has the DNA TGTGCCAGCAGCCTTAGCTTCGGAGGGCCGTTTTCCAATGAGCAGTTCTTC. Residues: CASSLSFGGPFSNEQFF. The V call is TRBV7-9, the J call TRBJ2-1; D is perhaps TRBD2 (6 bases). The V gene's germline CDR1 is SEHNR and CDR2 FQNEAQ (reference sequence). Trimming left V 5 bases short and J 6 bases short, with 23 bases between. This CDR3 region has 17 residues. Filled out from reference TRBV7-9 and TRBJ2-1, the complete variable domain reads DTGVSQNPRHKITKRGQNVTFRCDPISEHNRLYWYRQTLGQGPEFLTYFQNEAQLEKSRLLSDRFSAERPKGSFSTLEIQRTEQGDSAMYLCASSLSFGGPFSNEQFFGPGTRLTVL.

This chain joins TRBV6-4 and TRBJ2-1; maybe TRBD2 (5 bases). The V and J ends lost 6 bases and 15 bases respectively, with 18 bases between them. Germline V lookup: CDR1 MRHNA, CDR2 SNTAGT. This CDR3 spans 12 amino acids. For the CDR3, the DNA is TGTGCCAGCAGCCGCACGGTGGGAGCGCCGTTCTTC. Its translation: CASSRTVGAPFF.

In nucleotides, the CDR3 is TGTGCCAGCAGTCTAGACAGGGCGGAGGGAAACACCATATATTTT. It yields the protein CASSLDRAEGNTIYF. V is TRBV27 and J is TRBJ1-3, with 7 positions matching TRBD1. Germline V gene lookup returns CDR1 MNHEY and CDR2 SMNVEV (reference sequence). The CDR3 is made up of 15 amino acids. V shed 5 bases and J 4 bases; nucleotides not matched to a gene: 8.

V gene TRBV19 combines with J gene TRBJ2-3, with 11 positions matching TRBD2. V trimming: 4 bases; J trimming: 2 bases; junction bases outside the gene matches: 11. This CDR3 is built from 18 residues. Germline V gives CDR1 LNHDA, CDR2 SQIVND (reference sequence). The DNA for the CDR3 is TGTGCCAGTAGTACAGTATTGGGACTAGCGGACCTCACAGATACGCAGTATTTT. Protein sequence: CASSTVLGLADLTDTQYF.

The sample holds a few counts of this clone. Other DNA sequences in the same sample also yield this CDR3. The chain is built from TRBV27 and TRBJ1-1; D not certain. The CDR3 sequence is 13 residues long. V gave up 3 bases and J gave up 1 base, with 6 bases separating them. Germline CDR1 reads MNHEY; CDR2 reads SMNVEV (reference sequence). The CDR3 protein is CASSLAGNTEAFF. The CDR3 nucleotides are TGTGCCAGCAGTTTGGCGGGGAACACTGAAGCTTTCTTT.

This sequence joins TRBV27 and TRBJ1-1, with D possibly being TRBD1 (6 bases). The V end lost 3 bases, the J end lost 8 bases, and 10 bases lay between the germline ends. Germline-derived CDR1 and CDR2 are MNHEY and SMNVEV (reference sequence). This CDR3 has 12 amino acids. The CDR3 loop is CASSFYGQEAFF. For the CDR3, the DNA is TGTGCCAGCAGTTTCTATGGACAGGAAGCTTTCTTT.

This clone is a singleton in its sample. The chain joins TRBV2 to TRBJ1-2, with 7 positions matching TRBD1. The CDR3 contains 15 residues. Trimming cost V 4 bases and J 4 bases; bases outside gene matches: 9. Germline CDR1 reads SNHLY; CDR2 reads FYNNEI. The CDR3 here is CASSVGTAYFYGYTF. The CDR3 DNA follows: TGTGCCAGCAGTGTCGGGACAGCATACTTCTATGGCTACACCTTC.

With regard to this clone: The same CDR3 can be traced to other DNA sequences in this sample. In DNA, the CDR3 is TGTGCCAGCAGCGTAGGAGGGTTCACTGAAGCTTTCTTT. Amino acids: CASSVGGFTEAFF. This chain connects TRBV9 to TRBJ1-1; D unclear. Germline V lookup: CDR1 SGDLS, CDR2 YYNGEE. This CDR3 region has 13 residues. V gave up 0 bases and J gave up 4 bases, with 7 bases separating them. The complete variable domain, with remaining parts taken from reference TRBV9 and TRBJ1-1, reads DSGVTQTPKHLITATGQRVTLRCSPRSGDLSVYWYQQSLDQGLQFLIQYYNGEERAKGNILERFSAQQFPDLHSELNLSSLELGDSALYFCASSVGGFTEAFFGQGTRLTVV.

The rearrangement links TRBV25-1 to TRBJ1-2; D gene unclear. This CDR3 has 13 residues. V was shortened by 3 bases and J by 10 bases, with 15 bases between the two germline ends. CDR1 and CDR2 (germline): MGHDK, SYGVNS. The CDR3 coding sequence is TGTGCCAGCAGTGATGTCTCCCCGTTCGCCTACACCTTC. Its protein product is CASSDVSPFAYTF.

The CDR3 bases are TGTGCCAGCAGTGCAGGCGTGGGATACGAAGGGTATTTT. This gives the protein CASSAGVGYEGYF. This chain joins TRBV27 and TRBJ2-3; unclear D gene. Germline loops: CDR1 MNHEY, CDR2 SMNVEV (reference sequence). The CDR3 has 13 amino acids. V was shortened by 5 bases and J by 14 bases, with 20 bases between the two germline ends.

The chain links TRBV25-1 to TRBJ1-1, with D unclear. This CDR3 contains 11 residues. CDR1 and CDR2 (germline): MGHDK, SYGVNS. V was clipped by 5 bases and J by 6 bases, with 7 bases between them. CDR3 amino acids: CASSRGAEAFF. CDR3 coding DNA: TGTGCCAGCAGTCGGGGTGCTGAAGCTTTCTTT. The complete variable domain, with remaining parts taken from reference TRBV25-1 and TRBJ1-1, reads EADIYQTPRYLVIGTGKKITLECSQTMGHDKMYWYQQDPGMELHLIHYSYGVNSTEKGDLSSESTVSRIRTEHFPLTLESARPSHTSQYLCASSRGAEAFFGQGTRLTVV.

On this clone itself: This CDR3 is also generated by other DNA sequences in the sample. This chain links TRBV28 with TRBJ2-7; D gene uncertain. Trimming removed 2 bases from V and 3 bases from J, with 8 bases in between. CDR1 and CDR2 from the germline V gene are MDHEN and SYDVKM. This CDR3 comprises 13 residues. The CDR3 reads CASSLTRRYEQYF. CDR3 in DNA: TGTGCCAGCAGTTTAACCCGACGCTACGAGCAGTACTTC.

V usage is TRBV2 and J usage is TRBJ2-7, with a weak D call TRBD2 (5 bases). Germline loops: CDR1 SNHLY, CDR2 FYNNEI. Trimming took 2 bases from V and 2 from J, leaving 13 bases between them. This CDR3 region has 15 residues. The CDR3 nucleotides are TGTGCCAGCAGTGAAATCCGACGGGAAACCTACGAGCAGTACTTC. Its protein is CASSEIRRETYEQYF.

The CDR3 region is CASSLSPHGPQHF. Written as DNA, the CDR3 is TGTGCCAGCAGTTTGAGTCCCCATGGGCCCCAGCATTTT. V gene TRBV27 combines with J gene TRBJ1-5; D gene unclear. Germline values: CDR1 MNHEY, CDR2 SMNVEV (reference sequence). V was clipped by 3 bases and J by 9 bases, with 12 bases between them. The CDR3 has 13 amino acids.

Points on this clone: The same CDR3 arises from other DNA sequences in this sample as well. The CDR3 coding sequence is TGTGCCAGCAGTTTAGGCTATTCCTACGAGCAGTACTTC. Translation: CASSLGYSYEQYF. The rearrangement links TRBV28 to TRBJ2-7; D is ambiguous. Germline CDR1 and CDR2: MDHEN and SYDVKM. The V end lost 2 bases, the J end lost 1 base, and 6 bases lay between the germline ends. CDR3 length equals 13 residues.

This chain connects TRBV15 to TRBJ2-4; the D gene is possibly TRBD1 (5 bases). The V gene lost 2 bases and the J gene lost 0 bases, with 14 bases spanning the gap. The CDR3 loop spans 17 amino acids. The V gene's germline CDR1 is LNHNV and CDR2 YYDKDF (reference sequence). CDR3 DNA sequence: TGTGCCACCAGCAGATTTCCCCCGACAGCAGCCAAAAACATTCAGTACTTC. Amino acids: CATSRFPPTAAKNIQYF.

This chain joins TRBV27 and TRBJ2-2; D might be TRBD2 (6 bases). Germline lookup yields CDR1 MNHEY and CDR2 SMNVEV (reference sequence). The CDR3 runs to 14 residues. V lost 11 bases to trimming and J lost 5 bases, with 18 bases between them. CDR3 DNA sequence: TGTGCCGCGGGGACGGAGAGCATAACCGGGGAGCTGTTTTTT. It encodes CAAGTESITGELFF.

CDR3 DNA sequence: TGTGCCAGCAGTGATTCCAGCTCCGGGGGGCAGTTCTTC. This codes for CASSDSSSGGQFF. The chain is built from TRBV25-1 and TRBJ2-1; possibly TRBD2 for D (6 bases). CDR1 is MGHDK and CDR2 is SYGVNS in the germline V gene. CDR3 length: 13 amino acids. The V gene lost 3 bases and the J gene lost 12 bases, with 15 bases spanning the gap.

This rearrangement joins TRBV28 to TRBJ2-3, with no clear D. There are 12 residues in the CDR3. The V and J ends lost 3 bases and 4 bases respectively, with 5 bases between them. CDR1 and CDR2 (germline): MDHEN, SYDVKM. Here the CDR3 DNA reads TGTGCCAGCAGTTTTTTCGCAGATACGCAGTATTTT. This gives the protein CASSFFADTQYF. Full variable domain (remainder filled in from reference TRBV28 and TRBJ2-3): DVKVTQSSRYLVKRTGEKVFLECVQDMDHENMFWYRQDPGLGLRLIYFSYDVKMKEKGDIPEGYSVSREKKERFSLILESASTNQTSMYLCASSFFADTQYFGPGTRLTVL.